This T cell receptor (beta chain) was sequenced during a study of T cells after yellow fever vaccination. In regard to this clonotype: Its antigen is as yet unknown.

Findings of the study overall: Compared with primary, the secondary response was weaker and peaked at day 5, not 15. Post-booster repertoires contained most primary-vaccination clones again (around 96% CD4, 85% to 90% CD8). Only a minor proportion of clonotypes was detected across both CD4 and CD8 compartments.

V shed 4 bases and J 2 bases; nucleotides not matched to a gene: 11. The CDR3 is 16 residues long. Looked up from germline, CDR1 is SGHNT and CDR2 is YYREEE (reference sequence). TCR cDNA, made by 5'RACE template switching, carried an added universal primer site and UMIs. TCRdb ran MiXCR on the 5' RACE reads and lists one entry per CDR3 protein. In the table there are about 550,000 distinct CDR3 sequences, roughly a fifth of which are singletons. The source material was PBMCs, sampled 15 days after the yellow fever booster vaccination. This TCR was sampled from a man aged 25 to 45 who received the YFV17D yellow fever vaccine. The rearrangement joins TRBV5-4 to TRBJ2-5; TRBD2 aligns across 7 bases. The CDR3 DNA is TGTGCCAGCAGCCCCGCTAGCGGAACCATACAAGAGACCCAGTACTTC. Translated: CASSPASGTIQETQYF.